These 5 T cell receptor beta chains were all obtained from the same sample, sequenced in a study of glioma-infiltrating T cells. The iRepertoire nested amplicon-rescue multiplex PCR amplified TCR alpha and beta CDR3s from RNA. TCRdb re-called the multiplex PCR reads with MiXCR, one entry per CDR3 protein. The sample shows more than 95,000 distinct CDR3 sequences, around 29% of them seen only once. The sequencing input was glioma tissue, nonneoplastic brain tissue, or PBMCs (not recorded which). The receptors come from a human donor with low-grade glioma or glioblastoma, undergoing nonglioma brain surgery, or in good health (not recorded which).

The chain employs TRBV7-9 and TRBJ1-6; D is ambiguous. The CDR3 runs 22 residues. V lost 6 bases and J lost 0, with 30 bases in between. The germline gives CDR1 SEHNR, CDR2 FQNEAQ (reference sequence). The CDR3 is CASRVKSQLSGRESSYNSPLHF. The CDR3, as DNA: TGTGCCAGCAGAGTCAAAAGTCAGCTCTCCGGACGGGAAAGCTCCTATAATTCACCCCTCCACTTT.

The chain carries TRBV29-1 and TRBJ2-3; a weak D match, TRBD1 (6 bases). Trimming removed 4 bases at V and 2 bases at J, with 16 bases between. From germline, CDR1 is SQVTM and CDR2 ANQGSEA. CDR3 length equals 15 residues. The CDR3 region is CSVGGLDSFTDTQYF. The CDR3 nucleotides read TGCAGCGTTGGGGGTCTGGACAGTTTCACAGATACGCAGTATTTT.

At least ten counts were recorded for this clonotype. The chain recombines TRBV7-9 with TRBJ1-5; D is ambiguous. The ends were cut back, 7 bases at V and 0 bases at J, with 4 bases in the middle. Germline-derived CDR1 and CDR2 are SEHNR and FQNEAQ (reference sequence). The length of the CDR3 is 12 residues. This CDR3 is CASTFSNQPQHF. In DNA, the CDR3 is TGTGCCAGCACTTTTAGCAATCAGCCCCAGCATTTT.

Remarks on this clonotype: A much more abundant neighbour one base away suggests this may be a read error. DNA for the CDR3: TGTACCAGCAGTGAACAGCGGGACACTGAAGCTTTCTTT. It is translated as CTSSEQRDTEAFF. The rearrangement uses TRBV6-4 and TRBJ1-1; D gene uncertain. This CDR3 has 13 residues. CDR1 and CDR2 from the germline V gene are MRHNA and SNTAGT.

This clonotype was observed a handful of times. J is TRBJ2-1 and V is TRBV3-1, with a weak D call TRBD1 (5 bases). The CDR3 length is 15 residues. Trimming pared 0 bases from V and 5 bases from J, leaving 11 bases between. Looked up from germline, CDR1 is LGHDT and CDR2 is YNNKEL (reference sequence). The chain's CDR3 is CASSQDGASHNEQFF. The CDR3, as DNA: TGTGCCAGCAGCCAAGATGGGGCCAGTCACAATGAGCAGTTCTTC.